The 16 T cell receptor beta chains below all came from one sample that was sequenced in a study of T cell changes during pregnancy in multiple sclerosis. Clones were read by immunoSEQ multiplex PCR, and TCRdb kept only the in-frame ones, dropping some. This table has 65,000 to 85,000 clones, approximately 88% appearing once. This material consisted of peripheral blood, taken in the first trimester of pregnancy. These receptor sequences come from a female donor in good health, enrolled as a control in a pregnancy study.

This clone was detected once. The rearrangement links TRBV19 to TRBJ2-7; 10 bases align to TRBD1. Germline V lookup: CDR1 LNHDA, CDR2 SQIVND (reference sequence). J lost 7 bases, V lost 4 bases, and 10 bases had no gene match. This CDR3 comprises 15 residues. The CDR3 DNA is TGTGCCAGTAGTAGCCCGGACAGGGGGGAGAGGGAGCAGTACTTC. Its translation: CASSSPDRGEREQYF.

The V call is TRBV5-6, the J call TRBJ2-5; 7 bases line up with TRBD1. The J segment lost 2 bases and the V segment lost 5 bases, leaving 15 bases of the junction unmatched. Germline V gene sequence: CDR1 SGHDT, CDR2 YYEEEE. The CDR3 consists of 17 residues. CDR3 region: CASSPADRAILQETQYF. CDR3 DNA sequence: TGTGCCAGCAGTCCCGCCGACAGGGCTATCCTTCAAGAGACCCAGTACTTC.

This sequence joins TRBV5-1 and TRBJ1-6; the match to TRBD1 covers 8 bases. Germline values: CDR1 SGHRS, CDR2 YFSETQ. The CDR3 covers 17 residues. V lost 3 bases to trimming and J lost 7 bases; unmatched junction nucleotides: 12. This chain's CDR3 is CASSSKPDRVYNSPLHF. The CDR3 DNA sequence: TGCGCCAGCAGCTCCAAGCCGGACAGGGTTTACAATTCACCCCTCCACTTT.

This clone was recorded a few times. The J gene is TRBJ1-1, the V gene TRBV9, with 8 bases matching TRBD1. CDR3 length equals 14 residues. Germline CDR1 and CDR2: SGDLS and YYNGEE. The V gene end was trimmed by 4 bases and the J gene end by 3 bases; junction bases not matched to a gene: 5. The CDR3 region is CASSLRGQDTEAFF. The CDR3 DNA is TGTGCCAGCAGCCTCAGGGGGCAGGACACTGAAGCTTTCTTT.

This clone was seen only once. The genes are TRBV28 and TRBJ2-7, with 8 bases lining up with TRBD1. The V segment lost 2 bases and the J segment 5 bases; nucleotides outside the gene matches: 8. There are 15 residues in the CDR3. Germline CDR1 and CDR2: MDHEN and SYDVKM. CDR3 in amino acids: CASSLRQGAIHEQYF. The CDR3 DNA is TGTGCCAGCAGTTTACGCCAGGGGGCTATCCACGAGCAGTACTTC.

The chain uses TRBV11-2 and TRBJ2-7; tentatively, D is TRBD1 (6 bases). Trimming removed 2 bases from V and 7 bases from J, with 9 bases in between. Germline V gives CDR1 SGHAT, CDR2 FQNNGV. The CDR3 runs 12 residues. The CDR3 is CASSLTGLEQYF. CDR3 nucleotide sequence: TGTGCCAGCAGCTTAACAGGGTTGGAGCAGTACTTC.

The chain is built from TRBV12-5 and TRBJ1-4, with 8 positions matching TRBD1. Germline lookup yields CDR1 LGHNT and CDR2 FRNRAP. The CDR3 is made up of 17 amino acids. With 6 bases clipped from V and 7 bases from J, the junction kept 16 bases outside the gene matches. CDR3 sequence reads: CASGREGQAARGEKLFF. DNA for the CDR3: TGTGCTAGTGGCAGAGAGGGACAGGCCGCCCGTGGTGAAAAACTGTTTTTT.

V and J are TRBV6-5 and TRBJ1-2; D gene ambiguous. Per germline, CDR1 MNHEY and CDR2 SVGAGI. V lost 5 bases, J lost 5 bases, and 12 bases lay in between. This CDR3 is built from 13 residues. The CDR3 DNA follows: TGTGCCAGCAGTCGGACGGGGTTATATGGCTACACCTTC. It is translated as CASSRTGLYGYTF.

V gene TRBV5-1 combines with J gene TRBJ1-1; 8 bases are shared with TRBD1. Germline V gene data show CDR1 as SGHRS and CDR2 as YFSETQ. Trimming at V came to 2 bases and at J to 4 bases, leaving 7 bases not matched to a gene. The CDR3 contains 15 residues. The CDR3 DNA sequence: TGCGCCAGCAGCTTATTTCAGGGGGCTACCACTGAAGCTTTCTTT. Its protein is CASSLFQGATTEAFF.

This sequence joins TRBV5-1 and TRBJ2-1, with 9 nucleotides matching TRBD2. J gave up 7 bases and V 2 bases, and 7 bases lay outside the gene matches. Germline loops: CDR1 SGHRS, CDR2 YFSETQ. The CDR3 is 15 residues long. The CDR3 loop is CASSLAAGGVNEQFF. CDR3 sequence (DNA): TGCGCCAGCAGCTTAGCAGCGGGAGGCGTGAATGAGCAGTTCTTC.

The CDR3 coding sequence is TGTGCCAGCAGCTTTTCAGTGAACACTGAAGCTTTCTTT. Its protein product is CASSFSVNTEAFF. The chain recombines TRBV7-2 with TRBJ1-1, with no clear D. Trimming removed 3 bases from V and 0 bases from J, with 5 bases in between. CDR3 length equals 13 residues. Germline V gene data show CDR1 as SGHTA and CDR2 as FQGNSA.

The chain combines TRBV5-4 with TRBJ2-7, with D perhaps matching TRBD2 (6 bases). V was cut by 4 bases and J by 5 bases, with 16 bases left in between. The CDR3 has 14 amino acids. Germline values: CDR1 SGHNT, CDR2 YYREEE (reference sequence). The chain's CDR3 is CASSVGGRGHEQYF. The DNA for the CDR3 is TGTGCCAGCAGCGTCGGGGGTAGGGGCCACGAGCAGTACTTC.

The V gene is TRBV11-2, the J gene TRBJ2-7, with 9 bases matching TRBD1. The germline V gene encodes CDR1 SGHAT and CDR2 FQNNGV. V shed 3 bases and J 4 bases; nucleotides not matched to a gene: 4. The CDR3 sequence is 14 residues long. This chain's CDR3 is CASSLTGTGYEQYF. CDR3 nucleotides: TGTGCCAGCAGCTTGACCGGGACAGGGTACGAGCAGTACTTC.

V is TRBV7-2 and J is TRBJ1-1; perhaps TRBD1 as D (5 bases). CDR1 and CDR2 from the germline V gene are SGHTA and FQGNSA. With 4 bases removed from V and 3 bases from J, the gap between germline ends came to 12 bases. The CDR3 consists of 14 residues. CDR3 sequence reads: CASSSARVDTEAFF. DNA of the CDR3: TGTGCCAGCAGCTCGGCCAGGGTTGACACTGAAGCTTTCTTT.

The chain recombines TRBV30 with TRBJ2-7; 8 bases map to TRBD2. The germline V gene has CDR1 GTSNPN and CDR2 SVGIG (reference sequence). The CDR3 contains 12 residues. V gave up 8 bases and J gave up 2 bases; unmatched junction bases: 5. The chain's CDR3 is CASSGTTYEQYF. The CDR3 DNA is TGTGCCAGTAGCGGGACCACCTACGAGCAGTACTTC.

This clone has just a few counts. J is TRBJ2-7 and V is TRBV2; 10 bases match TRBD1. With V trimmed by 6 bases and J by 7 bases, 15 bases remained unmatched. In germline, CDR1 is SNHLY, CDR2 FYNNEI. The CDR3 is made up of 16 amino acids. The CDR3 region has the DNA TGTGCCAGCAGCAAAGGACGGGGACAGGGGTCCGGGGAGCAGTACTTC. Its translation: CASSKGRGQGSGEQYF.